This entry lists 5 T cell receptor beta chains sequenced from one sample in a study of technical replicates of blood from a handful of donors. TCRdb's copy holds only in-frame clones and misses some; the assay was immunoSEQ multiplex PCR. The sample consists of roughly 90,000 clones, approximately 90% of them appearing once. The sequenced material came from T cells isolated from PBMCs. Receptor source: a human donor in good health.

V is TRBV4-1 and J is TRBJ2-7, with TRBD2 matching 8 bases. With 1 base clipped from V and 5 bases from J, the junction kept 4 bases outside the gene matches. Germline CDR1 MGHRA, CDR2 YSYEKL. The CDR3 covers 14 residues. This chain's CDR3 is CASSQGTSKDEQYF. The CDR3 DNA is TGCGCCAGCAGCCAAGGGACTAGCAAGGACGAGCAGTACTTC.

The chain carries TRBV11-2 and TRBJ1-1, with 9 bases fitting TRBD1. The V gene's germline CDR1 is SGHAT and CDR2 FQNNGV. The length of the CDR3 is 14 residues. V dropped 5 bases and J dropped 5; count of bases not matched to a gene: 6. The CDR3 nucleotides are TGTGCCAGCAGCCTTCGGACAGGGGAGACTGAAGCTTTCTTT. Protein sequence: CASSLRTGETEAFF.

The chain employs TRBV9 and TRBJ1-4; 8 nucleotides line up with TRBD1. CDR1 and CDR2 from the germline V gene are SGDLS and YYNGEE. Germline trimming cut 4 bases from V and 7 bases from J; bases unmatched to any gene: 9. CDR3 length equals 15 residues. For the CDR3, the DNA is TGTGCCAGCAGCCCTCAGGACAGGGAGGGTGAAAAACTGTTTTTT. Protein sequence: CASSPQDREGEKLFF.

The J gene is TRBJ1-3, the V gene TRBV2, with TRBD1 matching 7 bases. This CDR3 region has 15 residues. The germline V gene encodes CDR1 SNHLY and CDR2 FYNNEI. After removal of 5 bases from V and 0 bases from J, the junction contained 4 bases not matched to a gene. The CDR3 nucleotides read TGTGCCAGCAGTCCACAGGGGATCTCTGGAAACACCATATATTTT. Encoded protein: CASSPQGISGNTIYF.

This rearrangement joins TRBV18 to TRBJ1-5; 10 bases are shared with TRBD1. The germline V gene encodes CDR1 KGHSH and CDR2 LQKENI. The CDR3 runs 16 residues. The ends lost 4 bases at V and 3 bases at J; junction bases unmatched: 6. The CDR3 DNA is TGTGCCAGCTCACGACAGGGGGCAAGTAACAATCAGCCCCAGCATTTT. Residues: CASSRQGASNNQPQHF.